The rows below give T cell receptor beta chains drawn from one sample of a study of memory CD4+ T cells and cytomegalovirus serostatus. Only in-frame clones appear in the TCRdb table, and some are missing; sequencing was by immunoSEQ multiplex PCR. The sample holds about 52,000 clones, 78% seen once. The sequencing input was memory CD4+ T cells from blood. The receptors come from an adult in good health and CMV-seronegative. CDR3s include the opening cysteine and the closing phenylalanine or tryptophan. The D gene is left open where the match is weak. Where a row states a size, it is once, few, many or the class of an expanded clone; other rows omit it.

CDR3aa: CASSLRGSSTDTQYF
CDR3nt: TGTGCCAGCAGCTTAAGGGGGTCGAGCACAGATACGCAGTATTTT
d_gene: -
len: 15
abundance: once
v_gene: TRBV7-2
j_gene: TRBJ2-3

CDR3aa: CASSERLAGQETQYF
CDR3nt: TGTGCCAGCAGTGAACGACTAGCGGGGCAAGAGACCCAGTACTTC
d_gene: TRBD2
len: 15
abundance: -
v_gene: TRBV2
j_gene: TRBJ2-5

CDR3aa: CASRTGQGSTGELFF
CDR3nt: TGTGCCAGCAGGACAGGACAGGGGAGCACCGGGGAGCTGTTTTTT
d_gene: TRBD1
len: 15
abundance: -
v_gene: TRBV28
j_gene: TRBJ2-2

CDR3aa: CASSLVDNGEQYF
CDR3nt: TGTGCCAGCAGCTTAGTAGACAACGGCGAGCAGTACTTC
d_gene: -
len: 13
abundance: -
v_gene: TRBV7-2
j_gene: TRBJ2-7

CDR3aa: CSAPTVYGYTF
CDR3nt: TGCAGTGCTCCGACAGTCTATGGCTACACCTTC
d_gene: -
len: 11
abundance: few
v_gene: TRBV20-1
j_gene: TRBJ1-2

CDR3aa: CASSIPGTFYGYTF
CDR3nt: TGTGCCAGTAGTATCCCCGGGACATTTTATGGCTACACCTTC
d_gene: -
len: 14
abundance: -
v_gene: TRBV19
j_gene: TRBJ1-2

CDR3aa: CASSPPHSGYTF
CDR3nt: TGTGCCAGCTCCCCCCCTCACAGTGGCTACACCTTC
d_gene: -
len: 12
abundance: few
v_gene: TRBV9
j_gene: TRBJ1-2

CDR3aa: CSARPTDTQYF
CDR3nt: TGCAGTGCTAGACCCACAGATACGCAGTATTTT
d_gene: -
len: 11
abundance: -
v_gene: TRBV20-1
j_gene: TRBJ2-3

CDR3aa: CASSEGTSGAISSYEQYF
CDR3nt: TGTGCCAGCTCAGAGGGGACTAGCGGGGCCATAAGCTCCTACGAGCAGTACTTC
d_gene: TRBD2
len: 18
abundance: -
v_gene: TRBV18
j_gene: TRBJ2-7

CDR3aa: CASTAGGDTEAFF
CDR3nt: TGTGCCAGCACCGCAGGGGGGGACACTGAAGCTTTCTTT
d_gene: TRBD1
len: 13
abundance: -
v_gene: TRBV6-1
j_gene: TRBJ1-1

CDR3aa: CASRRETYNEQFF
CDR3nt: TGTGCCAGCCGACGGGAGACCTACAATGAGCAGTTCTTC
d_gene: -
len: 13
abundance: -
v_gene: TRBV7-8
j_gene: TRBJ2-1

CDR3aa: CASSDLSPRDRGLYEQYF
CDR3nt: TGCGCCAGCAGCGACCTAAGTCCCAGGGACAGGGGGCTCTACGAGCAGTACTTC
d_gene: TRBD1
len: 18
abundance: -
v_gene: TRBV5-1
j_gene: TRBJ2-7

CDR3aa: CASRDRGLSSTDTQYF
CDR3nt: TGTGCCAGTAGGGACAGGGGACTTTCTAGCACAGATACGCAGTATTTT
d_gene: TRBD1
len: 16
abundance: -
v_gene: TRBV19
j_gene: TRBJ2-3

CDR3aa: CASSGVVVRVGQPQHF
CDR3nt: TGTGCCAGCAGTGGGGTAGTGGTCAGGGTGGGACAGCCCCAGCATTTT
d_gene: -
len: 16
abundance: -
v_gene: TRBV6-1
j_gene: TRBJ1-5

CDR3aa: CASSYSGGADETQYF
CDR3nt: TGCGCCAGCAGCTATAGCGGGGGGGCTGACGAGACCCAGTACTTC
d_gene: TRBD2
len: 15
abundance: -
v_gene: TRBV5-1
j_gene: TRBJ2-5

CDR3aa: CASSQTETTQYF
CDR3nt: TGTGCCAGTAGTCAAACTGAGACCACACAGTATTTT
d_gene: -
len: 12
abundance: few
v_gene: TRBV19
j_gene: TRBJ2-3

CDR3aa: CASSYTGNTEAFF
CDR3nt: TGTGCCAGCAGTTATACGGGGAACACTGAAGCTTTCTTT
d_gene: -
len: 13
abundance: -
v_gene: TRBV6-5
j_gene: TRBJ1-1

CDR3aa: CTSSQDRVRVYTF
CDR3nt: TGCACCAGCAGCCAAGATCGGGTCAGGGTCTACACCTTC
d_gene: -
len: 13
abundance: -
v_gene: TRBV1
j_gene: TRBJ1-2

CDR3aa: CASTLQGARSDTQYF
CDR3nt: TGTGCCAGTACCTTACAGGGGGCGCGATCAGATACGCAGTATTTT
d_gene: TRBD1
len: 15
abundance: -
v_gene: TRBV7-2
j_gene: TRBJ2-3

CDR3aa: CASSYQVYGYTF
CDR3nt: TGTGCCAGCAGTTACCAGGTATATGGCTACACCTTC
d_gene: -
len: 12
abundance: -
v_gene: TRBV6-5
j_gene: TRBJ1-2

CDR3aa: CASSLGHTLTPISPLHF
CDR3nt: TGCGCCAGCAGCTTGGGTCATACCCTTACCCCAATTTCACCCCTCCACTTT
d_gene: -
len: 17
abundance: few
v_gene: TRBV5-1
j_gene: TRBJ1-6

CDR3aa: CASSSGSVQETQYF
CDR3nt: TGTGCCAGCAGCTCGGGAAGCGTCCAAGAGACCCAGTACTTC
d_gene: -
len: 14
abundance: -
v_gene: TRBV7-7
j_gene: TRBJ2-5

CDR3aa: CASSQALNTDTQYF
CDR3nt: TGTGCCAGCAGCCAAGCACTAAACACAGATACGCAGTATTTT
d_gene: -
len: 14
abundance: -
v_gene: TRBV4-2
j_gene: TRBJ2-3

CDR3aa: CASSLGNSYNEQFF
CDR3nt: TGCGCCAGCAGCTTGGGCAACTCCTACAATGAGCAGTTCTTC
d_gene: -
len: 14
abundance: -
v_gene: TRBV5-1
j_gene: TRBJ2-1

CDR3aa: CASSLGSVSTEAFF
CDR3nt: TGTGCCAGCAGCTTAGGGTCCGTTAGTACTGAAGCTTTCTTT
d_gene: -
len: 14
abundance: few
v_gene: TRBV7-9
j_gene: TRBJ1-1

CDR3aa: CSSSGTGGGTEAFF
CDR3nt: TGCAGCAGTTCCGGGACAGGGGGAGGAACTGAAGCTTTCTTT
d_gene: TRBD1
len: 14
abundance: -
v_gene: TRBV29-1
j_gene: TRBJ1-1

CDR3aa: CAWSVTGTGHYGYTF
CDR3nt: TGTGCCTGGAGTGTAACCGGGACAGGTCACTATGGCTACACCTTC
d_gene: TRBD1
len: 15
abundance: -
v_gene: TRBV30
j_gene: TRBJ1-2

CDR3aa: CASSQETGVGSPLHF
CDR3nt: TGCGCCAGCAGCCAGGAGACAGGGGTCGGTTCACCCCTCCACTTT
d_gene: TRBD1
len: 15
abundance: once
v_gene: TRBV4-3
j_gene: TRBJ1-6

CDR3aa: CASSVEGQGFEQFF
CDR3nt: TGTGCCAGCAGCGTAGAGGGACAGGGGTTTGAGCAGTTCTTC
d_gene: TRBD1
len: 14
abundance: -
v_gene: TRBV9
j_gene: TRBJ2-1

CDR3aa: CASSLAGEKNQPQHF
CDR3nt: TGCGCCAGCAGCTTGGCAGGGGAGAAAAATCAGCCCCAGCATTTT
d_gene: -
len: 15
abundance: few
v_gene: TRBV5-1
j_gene: TRBJ1-5

CDR3aa: CASSQDAGGPYEQYF
CDR3nt: TGCGCCAGCAGCCAGGACGCGGGGGGCCCCTACGAGCAGTACTTC
d_gene: TRBD2
len: 15
abundance: -
v_gene: TRBV5-1
j_gene: TRBJ2-7

CDR3aa: CASSPGANYGYTF
CDR3nt: TGTGCCAGCTCTCCCGGGGCAAACTATGGCTACACCTTC
d_gene: -
len: 13
abundance: -
v_gene: TRBV18
j_gene: TRBJ1-2

CDR3aa: CASSLFDRDTGELFF
CDR3nt: TGTGCCAGCAGCTTGTTCGACAGGGACACCGGGGAGCTGTTTTTT
d_gene: TRBD1
len: 15
abundance: -
v_gene: TRBV5-4
j_gene: TRBJ2-2

CDR3aa: CASSLGGSLPNEQFF
CDR3nt: TGTGCCAGCAGCTTGGGAGGGTCCCTGCCCAATGAGCAGTTCTTC
d_gene: -
len: 15
abundance: -
v_gene: TRBV5-4
j_gene: TRBJ2-1

CDR3aa: CASRASPGKGINQPQHF
CDR3nt: TGCGCCAGCAGAGCGTCGCCCGGGAAGGGTATAAATCAGCCCCAGCATTTT
d_gene: -
len: 17
abundance: -
v_gene: TRBV5-1
j_gene: TRBJ1-5

CDR3aa: CASTQARPVETQYF
CDR3nt: TGTGCCAGTACCCAAGCAAGGCCCGTTGAGACCCAGTACTTC
d_gene: -
len: 14
abundance: -
v_gene: TRBV21-1
j_gene: TRBJ2-5

CDR3aa: CASRSTGTPRGETQYF
CDR3nt: TGTGCCAGTAGGTCGACCGGGACACCCCGAGGGGAGACCCAGTACTTC
d_gene: -
len: 16
abundance: -
v_gene: TRBV19
j_gene: TRBJ2-5

CDR3aa: CASSYDSYEQYF
CDR3nt: TGTGCCAGCAGTTACGACAGCTACGAGCAGTACTTC
d_gene: -
len: 12
abundance: -
v_gene: TRBV6-5
j_gene: TRBJ2-7

CDR3aa: CASSIVPAGEATQYF
CDR3nt: TGTGCCAGTAGTATAGTACCGGCAGGGGAGGCGACCCAGTACTTC
d_gene: -
len: 15
abundance: -
v_gene: TRBV19
j_gene: TRBJ2-5

CDR3aa: CASSRHRGEQYF
CDR3nt: TGTGCCAGCAGCCGACACAGGGGCGAGCAGTACTTC
d_gene: TRBD1
len: 12
abundance: -
v_gene: TRBV11-3
j_gene: TRBJ2-7

CDR3aa: CASSGTGNHYGYTF
CDR3nt: TGTGCCAGCAGTGGGACAGGGAACCACTATGGCTACACCTTC
d_gene: TRBD1
len: 14
abundance: -
v_gene: TRBV28
j_gene: TRBJ1-2

CDR3aa: CASKREPANTGELFF
CDR3nt: TGTGCCAGCAAGAGGGAGCCGGCGAACACCGGGGAGCTGTTTTTT
d_gene: -
len: 15
abundance: -
v_gene: TRBV28
j_gene: TRBJ2-2

CDR3aa: CASSLKQGTYEQYF
CDR3nt: TGTGCCAGCAGCTTAAAACAGGGAACCTACGAGCAGTACTTC
d_gene: -
len: 14
abundance: -
v_gene: TRBV7-9
j_gene: TRBJ2-7

CDR3aa: CASNPAGGTNIQYF
CDR3nt: TGTGCCAGTAACCCAGCCGGGGGAACCAACATTCAGTACTTC
d_gene: -
len: 14
abundance: -
v_gene: TRBV19
j_gene: TRBJ2-4

CDR3aa: CASSPTVLAEAFF
CDR3nt: TGTGCCAGCAGCCCCACGGTTTTGGCTGAAGCTTTCTTT
d_gene: -
len: 13
abundance: -
v_gene: TRBV9
j_gene: TRBJ1-1

CDR3aa: CASSPPGPRNTEAFF
CDR3nt: TGTGCCAGCAGCCCGCCGGGACCTCGGAACACTGAAGCTTTCTTT
d_gene: -
len: 15
abundance: -
v_gene: TRBV28
j_gene: TRBJ1-1

CDR3aa: CASSGVGEDTEAFF
CDR3nt: TGTGCCAGCAGCGGGGTGGGGGAGGACACTGAAGCTTTCTTT
d_gene: -
len: 14
abundance: -
v_gene: TRBV9
j_gene: TRBJ1-1

CDR3aa: CASSLDYGYTF
CDR3nt: TGTGCCAGCAGCTTGGACTATGGCTACACCTTC
d_gene: -
len: 11
abundance: -
v_gene: TRBV5-5
j_gene: TRBJ1-2

CDR3aa: CASSLGVRGIMTEAFF
CDR3nt: TGTGCCAGCAGCTTAGGTGTAAGGGGGATCATGACTGAAGCTTTCTTT
d_gene: -
len: 16
abundance: -
v_gene: TRBV7-8
j_gene: TRBJ1-1

CDR3aa: CASSVVREWQPQHF
CDR3nt: TGTGCCAGCAGCGTAGTGAGGGAATGGCAGCCCCAGCATTTT
d_gene: -
len: 14
abundance: -
v_gene: TRBV9
j_gene: TRBJ1-5

CDR3aa: CSVEPARDGYTF
CDR3nt: TGCAGCGTTGAACCTGCTAGGGATGGCTACACCTTC
d_gene: -
len: 12
abundance: -
v_gene: TRBV29-1
j_gene: TRBJ1-2

CDR3aa: CASSLTGQGVYTF
CDR3nt: TGTGCCAGCAGCCTTACCGGACAGGGCGTCTACACCTTC
d_gene: TRBD1
len: 13
abundance: -
v_gene: TRBV7-9
j_gene: TRBJ1-2

CDR3aa: CASSLRTGGETQYF
CDR3nt: TGTGCCAGCAGCCTCCGGACAGGAGGAGAGACCCAGTACTTC
d_gene: TRBD1
len: 14
abundance: -
v_gene: TRBV7-9
j_gene: TRBJ2-5

CDR3aa: CASSLGTGGANSPLHF
CDR3nt: TGTGCCAGCAGCTTAGGGACAGGGGGCGCGAATTCACCCCTCCACTTT
d_gene: TRBD1
len: 16
abundance: few
v_gene: TRBV7-9
j_gene: TRBJ1-6

CDR3aa: CASSPDGEQETQYF
CDR3nt: TGTGCCAGCAGCCCCGACGGTGAGCAAGAGACCCAGTACTTC
d_gene: -
len: 14
abundance: -
v_gene: TRBV7-6
j_gene: TRBJ2-5